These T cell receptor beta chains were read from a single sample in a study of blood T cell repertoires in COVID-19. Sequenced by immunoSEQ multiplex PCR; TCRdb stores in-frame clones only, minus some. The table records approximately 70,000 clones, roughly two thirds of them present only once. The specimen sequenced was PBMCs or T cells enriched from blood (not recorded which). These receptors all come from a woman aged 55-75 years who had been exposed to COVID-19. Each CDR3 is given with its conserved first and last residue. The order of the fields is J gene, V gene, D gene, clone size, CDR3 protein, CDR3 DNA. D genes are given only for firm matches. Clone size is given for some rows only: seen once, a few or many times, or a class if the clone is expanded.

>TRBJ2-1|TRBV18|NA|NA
CASSPARSSYNEQFF
TGTGCCAGCTCACCTGCGAGGAGCTCCTACAATGAGCAGTTCTTC
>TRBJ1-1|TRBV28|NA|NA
CASSEAAGPAMNTEAFF
TGTGCCAGCAGCGAGGCCGCAGGGCCTGCAATGAACACTGAAGCTTTCTTT
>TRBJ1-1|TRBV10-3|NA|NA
CAIGSGGENTEAFF
TGTGCCATTGGTTCTGGGGGGGAGAACACTGAAGCTTTCTTT
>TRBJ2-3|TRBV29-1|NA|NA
CSVEPLADTQYF
TGCAGCGTTGAACCCCTAGCGGATACGCAGTATTTT
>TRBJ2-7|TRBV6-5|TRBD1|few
CASKTGTGSYEQYF
TGTGCCAGCAAGACCGGGACAGGCTCCTACGAGCAGTACTTC
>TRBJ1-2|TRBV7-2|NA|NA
CASSPGRNYGYTF
TGTGCCAGCAGCCCAGGGAGGAACTATGGCTACACCTTC
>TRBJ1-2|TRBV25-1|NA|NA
CASSTAANYGYTF
TGTGCCAGCAGTACGGCGGCTAACTATGGCTACACCTTC
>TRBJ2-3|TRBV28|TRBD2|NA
CASSPTSGLAVFTDTQYF
TGTGCCAGCAGTCCTACTTCGGGACTAGCGGTTTTCACAGATACGCAGTATTTT
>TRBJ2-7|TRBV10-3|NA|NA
CAVGRGVAGEQYF
TGTGCCGTAGGCAGGGGGGTAGCAGGGGAGCAGTACTTC
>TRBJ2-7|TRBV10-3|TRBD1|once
CAISPGTGYEQYF
TGTGCCATCTCCCCCGGGACAGGATACGAGCAGTACTTC